Listed below are T cell receptor beta chains from one sample, sequenced in a study of shared clonotypes between healthy human individuals. Sequencing was performed with immunoSEQ multiplex PCR; in TCRdb, only in-frame clones are kept and a portion is missing. Here the sample spans about 1 million clones, about 75% being singletons. Material for sequencing was memory CD4+ T cells sorted from blood. The receptor source for this set is a man in his late teens or twenties in good health. Each CDR3 is given with its conserved first and last residue. D genes are given only for firm matches. Not all rows give a size; the values are once, few, many and, for expanded clones, a class.

NA	TRBD2	TRBV7-2	TRBJ2-3	TGTGCCAGCAGCCCAGGCTTCCGCGCTAGCGGGGGTGCAGATACGCAGTATTTT	CASSPGFRASGGADTQYF
NA	TRBD2	TRBV7-2	TRBJ2-1	TGTGCCAGCAGCTTTCTAGCGGGACAGCAGTTCTTC	CASSFLAGQQFF
once	NA	TRBV7-9	TRBJ2-3	TGTGCCAGCAGCTCCAGTGGCACAGATACGCAGTATTTT	CASSSSGTDTQYF
NA	NA	TRBV9	TRBJ2-2	TGTGCCAGCAGCGTAGCGGTGGGAAACACCGGGGAGCTGTTTTTT	CASSVAVGNTGELFF
NA	NA	TRBV25-1	TRBJ2-1	TGTGCCAGCAGTGAATATATGGGGTCCTACAATGAGCAGTTCTTC	CASSEYMGSYNEQFF
NA	NA	TRBV7-2	TRBJ2-5	TGTGCCAGCAGCGGGACCTCGTTTGAGACCCAGTACTTC	CASSGTSFETQYF
NA	TRBD2	TRBV30	TRBJ2-5	TGTGCCTGGAGTGGAGGGACTAGCGGGGAACACCAAGAGACCCAGTACTTC	CAWSGGTSGEHQETQYF
NA	NA	TRBV11-2	TRBJ2-7	TGTGCCAGCAGCTTAACGGTTTCCGGTCTTGAGCAGTACTTC	CASSLTVSGLEQYF
NA	NA	TRBV9	TRBJ2-3	TGTGCCAGCAGCGTATCTAGCGTCACAGATACGCAGTATTTT	CASSVSSVTDTQYF
once	NA	TRBV5-1	TRBJ2-7	TGCGCCAGCACCTTGGGCGGGATGGGGTACGAGCAGTACTTC	CASTLGGMGYEQYF
NA	TRBD2	TRBV5-4	TRBJ2-2	TGTGCCAGCAGGCTGACTAGCGGGGGGACTGCCGGGGAGCTGTTTTTT	CASRLTSGGTAGELFF
NA	TRBD1	TRBV18	TRBJ1-1	TGTGCCAGCTCACCACCGAGACAGGGACACACTGAAGCTTTCTTT	CASSPPRQGHTEAFF
once	NA	TRBV2	TRBJ1-1	TGTGCCAGCACCACCCGGGCGGGGGTGACTGAAGCTTTCTTT	CASTTRAGVTEAFF
NA	TRBD2	TRBV5-8	TRBJ2-2	TGTGCCAGCAAACAGCGGGGGGCTAAGAACACCGGGGAGCTGTTTTTT	CASKQRGAKNTGELFF
once	NA	TRBV29-1	TRBJ2-7	TGCAGCGTTGAAATCTCGTACGAGCAGTACTTC	CSVEISYEQYF
once	NA	TRBV11-2	TRBJ1-2	TGTGCCAGCAGCTTAGCGGGCTCGGGCGGCTACACCTTC	CASSLAGSGGYTF
NA	NA	TRBV5-6	TRBJ2-1	TGTGCCAGCAGCTCCTGGAAGGGGACTCCATACAATGAGCAGTTCTTC	CASSSWKGTPYNEQFF
NA	TRBD2	TRBV2	TRBJ2-1	TGTGCCAGCAGTGAAGCCCAGCGGGGTTACAATGAGCAGTTCTTC	CASSEAQRGYNEQFF
NA	NA	TRBV4-3	TRBJ1-2	TGCGCCAGCAGCCAAGAGGGCGGCCGAAGAAGGGATGGCTACACCTTC	CASSQEGGRRRDGYTF
once	TRBD1	TRBV2	TRBJ1-2	TGTGCCAGCAGTGTGGTCGAGGGGGCGAGGGAAGGCTACACCTTC	CASSVVEGAREGYTF
many	TRBD2	TRBV5-8	TRBJ2-1	TGTGCCACAAGGACTAGCGGCAGCTCCTACAATGAGCAGTTCTTC	CATRTSGSSYNEQFF
NA	NA	TRBV7-8	TRBJ1-2	TGTGCCAGCAGCTTAGGGGCCGGAAACTATGGCTACACCTTC	CASSLGAGNYGYTF
many	TRBD2	TRBV4-1	TRBJ2-7	TGCGCCAGCAGCCAAGGGTGGCGACTAGCGGGAGACGACGAGCAGTACTTC	CASSQGWRLAGDDEQYF
NA	NA	TRBV5-1	TRBJ2-7	TGCGCCAGCATGCCTCCGTCTGGGGCCGAGCAGTACTTC	CASMPPSGAEQYF
NA	NA	TRBV2	TRBJ2-2	TGTGCCAGCAATCTAATTACCGGGGAGCTGTTTTTT	CASNLITGELFF
NA	TRBD2	TRBV2	TRBJ2-3	TGTGCCAGCAGTGGGGGACTAGCGGGAGGGCCCGATACGCAGTATTTT	CASSGGLAGGPDTQYF